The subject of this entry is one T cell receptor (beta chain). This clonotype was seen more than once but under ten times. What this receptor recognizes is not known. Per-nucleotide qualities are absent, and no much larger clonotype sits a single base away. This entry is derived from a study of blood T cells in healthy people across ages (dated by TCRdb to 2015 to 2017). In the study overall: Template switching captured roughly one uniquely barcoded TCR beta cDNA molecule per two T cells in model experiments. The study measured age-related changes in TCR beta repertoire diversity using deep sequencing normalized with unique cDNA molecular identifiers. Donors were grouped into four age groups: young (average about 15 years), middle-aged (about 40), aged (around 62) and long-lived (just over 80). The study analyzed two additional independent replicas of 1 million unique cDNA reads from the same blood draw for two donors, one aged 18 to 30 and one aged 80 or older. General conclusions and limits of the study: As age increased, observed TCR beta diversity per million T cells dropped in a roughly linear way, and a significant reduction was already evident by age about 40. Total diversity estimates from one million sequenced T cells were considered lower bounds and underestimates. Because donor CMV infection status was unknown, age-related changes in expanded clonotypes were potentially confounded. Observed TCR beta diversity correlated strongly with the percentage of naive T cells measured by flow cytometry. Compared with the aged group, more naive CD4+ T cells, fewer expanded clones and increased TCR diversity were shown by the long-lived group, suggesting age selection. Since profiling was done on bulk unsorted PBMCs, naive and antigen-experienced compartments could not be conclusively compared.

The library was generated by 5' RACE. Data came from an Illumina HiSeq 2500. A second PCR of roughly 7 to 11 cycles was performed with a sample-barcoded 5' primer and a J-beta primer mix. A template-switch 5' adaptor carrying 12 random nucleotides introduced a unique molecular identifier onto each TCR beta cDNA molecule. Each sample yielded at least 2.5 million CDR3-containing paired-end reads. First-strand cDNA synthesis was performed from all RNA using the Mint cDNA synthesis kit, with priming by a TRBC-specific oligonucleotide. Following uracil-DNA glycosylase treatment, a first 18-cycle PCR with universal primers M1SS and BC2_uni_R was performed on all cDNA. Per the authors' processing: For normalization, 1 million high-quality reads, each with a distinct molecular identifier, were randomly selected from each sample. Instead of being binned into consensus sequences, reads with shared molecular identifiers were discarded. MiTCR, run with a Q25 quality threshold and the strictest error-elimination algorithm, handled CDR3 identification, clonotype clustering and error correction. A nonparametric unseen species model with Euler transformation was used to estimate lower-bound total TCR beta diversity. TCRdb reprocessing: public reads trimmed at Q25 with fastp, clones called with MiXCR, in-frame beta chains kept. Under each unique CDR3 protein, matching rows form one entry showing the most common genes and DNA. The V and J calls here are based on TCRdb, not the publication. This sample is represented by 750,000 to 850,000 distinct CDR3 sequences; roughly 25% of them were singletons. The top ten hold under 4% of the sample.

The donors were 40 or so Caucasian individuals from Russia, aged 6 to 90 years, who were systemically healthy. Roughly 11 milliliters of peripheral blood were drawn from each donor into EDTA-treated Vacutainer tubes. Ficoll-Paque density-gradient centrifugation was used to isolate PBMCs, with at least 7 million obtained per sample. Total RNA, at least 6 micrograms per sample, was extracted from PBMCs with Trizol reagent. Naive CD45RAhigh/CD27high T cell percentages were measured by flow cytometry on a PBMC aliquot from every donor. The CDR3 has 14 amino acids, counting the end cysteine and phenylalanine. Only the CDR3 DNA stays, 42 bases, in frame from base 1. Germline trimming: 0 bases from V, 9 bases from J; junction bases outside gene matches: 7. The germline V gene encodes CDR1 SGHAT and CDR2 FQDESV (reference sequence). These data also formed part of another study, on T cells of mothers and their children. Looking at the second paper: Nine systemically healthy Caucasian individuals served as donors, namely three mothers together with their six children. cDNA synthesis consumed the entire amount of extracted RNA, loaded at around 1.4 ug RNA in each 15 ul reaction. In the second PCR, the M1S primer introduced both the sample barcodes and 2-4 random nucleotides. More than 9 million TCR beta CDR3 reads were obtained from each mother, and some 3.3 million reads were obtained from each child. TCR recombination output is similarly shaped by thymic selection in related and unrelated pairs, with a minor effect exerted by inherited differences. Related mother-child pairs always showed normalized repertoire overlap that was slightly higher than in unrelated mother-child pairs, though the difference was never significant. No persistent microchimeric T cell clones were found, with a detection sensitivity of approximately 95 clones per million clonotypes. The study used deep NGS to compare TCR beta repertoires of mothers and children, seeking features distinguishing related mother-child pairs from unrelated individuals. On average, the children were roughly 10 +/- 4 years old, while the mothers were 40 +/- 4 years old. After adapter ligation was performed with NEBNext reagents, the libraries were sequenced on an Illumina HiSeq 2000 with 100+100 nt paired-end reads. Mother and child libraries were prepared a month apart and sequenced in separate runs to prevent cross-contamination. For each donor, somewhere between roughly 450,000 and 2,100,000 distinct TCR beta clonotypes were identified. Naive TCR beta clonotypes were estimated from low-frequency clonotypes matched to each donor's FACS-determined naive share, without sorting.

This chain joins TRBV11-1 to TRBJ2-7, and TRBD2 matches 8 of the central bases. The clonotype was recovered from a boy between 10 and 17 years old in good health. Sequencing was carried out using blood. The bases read TGTGCCAGCAGCTTAGCTAGCGGGGCACCAATGCAGTACTTC. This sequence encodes CASSLASGAPMQYF.